The sequence of this TCR beta chain was determined in a study of CD8+ T cells in alopecia areata. RNA was isolated and reverse transcribed to cDNA, the sequencing template. Method: immunoSEQ multiplex PCR; TCRdb's copy keeps in-frame clones and lacks some. The sample shows some 150,000 clones, roughly three fifths of them seen only once. From germline, CDR1 is SGHDT and CDR2 YYEEEE. The V end lost 3 bases, the J end lost 9 bases, and 16 bases lay between the germline ends. The CDR3 runs 14 residues. This clonotype was sampled from a human donor with alopecia areata. Sequencing was performed on CD4+ T cells sorted from blood, taken at week 0. The chain links TRBV5-6 to TRBJ2-1, with D perhaps matching TRBD2 (5 bases). As DNA, the CDR3 is TGTGCCAGCAGCTGGAGGTCCCCGCTTGGTGAGCAGTTCTTC. It specifies CASSWRSPLGEQFF.